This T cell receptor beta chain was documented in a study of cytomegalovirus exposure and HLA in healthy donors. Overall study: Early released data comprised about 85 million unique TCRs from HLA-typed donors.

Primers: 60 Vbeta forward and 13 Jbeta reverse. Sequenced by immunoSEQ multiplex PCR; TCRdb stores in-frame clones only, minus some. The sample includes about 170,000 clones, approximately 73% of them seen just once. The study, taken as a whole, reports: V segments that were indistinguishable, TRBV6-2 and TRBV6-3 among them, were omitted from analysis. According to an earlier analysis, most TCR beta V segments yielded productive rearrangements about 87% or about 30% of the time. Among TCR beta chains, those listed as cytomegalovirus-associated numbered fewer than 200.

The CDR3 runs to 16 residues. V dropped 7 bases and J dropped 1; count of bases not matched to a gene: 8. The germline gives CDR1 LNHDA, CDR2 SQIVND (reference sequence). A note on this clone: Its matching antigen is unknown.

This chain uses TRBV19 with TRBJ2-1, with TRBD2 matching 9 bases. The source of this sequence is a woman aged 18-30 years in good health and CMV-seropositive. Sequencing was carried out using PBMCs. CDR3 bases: TGTGCCAGTACCACTTTAGCGGGGGAGTCCTACAATGAGCAGTTCTTC. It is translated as CASTTLAGESYNEQFF. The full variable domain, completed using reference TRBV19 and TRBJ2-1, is DGGITQSPKYLFRKEGQNVTLSCEQNLNHDAMYWYRQDPGQGLRLIYYSQIVNDFQKGDIAEGYSVSREKKESFPLTVTSAQKNPTAFYLCASTTLAGESYNEQFFGPGTRLTVL.